This TCR beta chain comes out of a study of CD8+ T cells in alopecia areata. Treatment here: oral pan-JAK inhibitor, 5-10 mg twice daily. As the sequencing template, cDNA was produced by extracting RNA and reverse transcribing it. Here immunoSEQ multiplex PCR was the method, and the copy in TCRdb shows in-frame clones only, minus some. The table lists some 120,000 clones, around 63% of them singletons. The CDR3 totals 14 residues. Trimming stripped 6 bases from V and 0 bases from J, with 11 bases between. The V gene's germline CDR1 is SQVTM and CDR2 ANQGSEA. Comment on this clone: Antigen unknown.

Study results and limitations: In scalp and blood, many expanded lesional clones persisted during tofacitinib. Resident alphabeta T-cell populations of normal skin are likewise subject to sequencing in scalp samples. Treatment with tofacitinib significantly lowered scalp clonality and reduced expanded CD8+ clones among the top 100.

This receptor was identified in a human donor with alopecia areata. Source: CD4+ T cells sorted from blood, taken at week 4, from a patient treated with tofacitinib. The genes are TRBV29-1 and TRBJ2-2, with D perhaps matching TRBD2 (7 bases). CDR3 sequence reads: CSVGGRPNTGELFF. The CDR3 coding sequence is TGCAGCGTCGGGGGGCGACCGAACACCGGGGAGCTGTTTTTT.